This TCR beta chain was obtained from a study of cytomegalovirus exposure and HLA in healthy donors. The PCR employed 60 Vbeta primers together with 13 Jbeta primers. The repertoire was sequenced with immunoSEQ multiplex PCR; TCRdb's copy has only in-frame clones and lacks some. This sample contains under 100,000 clones. V was pared by 6 bases and J by 1 base, with 5 bases between. This CDR3 has 12 residues. Germline V gene lookup returns CDR1 WSHSY and CDR2 SAAADI. The sequence was obtained from a woman aged 25 to 45 in good health and CMV-seronegative. Sequenced material: PBMCs. The genes are TRBV10-2 and TRBJ2-3; a possible D gene is TRBD1 (5 bases). The CDR3 sequence is CASSRGTDTQYF. In nucleotides, the CDR3 is TGCGCCAGCAGCAGGGGCACAGATACGCAGTATTTT.